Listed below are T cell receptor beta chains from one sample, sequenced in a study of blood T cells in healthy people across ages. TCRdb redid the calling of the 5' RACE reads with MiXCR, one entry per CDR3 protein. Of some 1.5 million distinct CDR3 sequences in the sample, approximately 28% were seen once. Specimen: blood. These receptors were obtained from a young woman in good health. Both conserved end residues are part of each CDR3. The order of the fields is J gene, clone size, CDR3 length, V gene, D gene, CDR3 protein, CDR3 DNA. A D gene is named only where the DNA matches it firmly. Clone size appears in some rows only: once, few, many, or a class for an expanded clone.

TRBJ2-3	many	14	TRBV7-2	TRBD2	CASRLSGPTDTQYF	TGTGCCAGCAGACTTAGCGGGCCCACAGATACGCAGTATTTT
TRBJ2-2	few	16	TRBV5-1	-	CASSPLGGGDTGELFF	TGCGCCAGCAGCCCCCTGGGAGGGGGCGACACCGGGGAGCTGTTTTTT
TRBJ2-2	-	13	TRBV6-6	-	CASSSYRGGERFF	TGTGCCAGCAGTTCCTACAGGGGCGGGGAGCGGTTTTTT
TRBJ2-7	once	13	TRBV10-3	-	CAISDGKDYEQYF	TGTGCCATCAGCGATGGTAAGGACTACGAGCAGTACTTC
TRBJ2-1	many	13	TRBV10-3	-	CAISGSAPNEQFF	TGTGCCATCAGCGGTTCCGCCCCCAATGAGCAGTTCTTC
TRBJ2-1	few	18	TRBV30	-	CAWTDRGAHTFSYNEQFF	TGTGCCTGGACGGATCGAGGGGCCCATACCTTCTCCTACAATGAGCAGTTCTTC
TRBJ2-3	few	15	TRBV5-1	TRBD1	CASGTGQGASNTQYF	TGCGCCAGCGGTACTGGACAGGGGGCGTCGAATACGCAGTATTTT
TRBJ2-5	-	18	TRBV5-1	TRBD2	CASSLAWTSGGLQETQYF	TGCGCCAGCAGCTTGGCCTGGACTAGCGGGGGCCTCCAAGAGACCCAGTACTTC
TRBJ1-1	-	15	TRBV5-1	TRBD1	CASSLQGAKNTEAFF	TGCGCCAGCAGCTTACAGGGGGCCAAGAACACTGAAGCTTTCTTT
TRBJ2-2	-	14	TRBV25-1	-	CASSPVANTGELFF	TGTGCCAGCAGTCCCGTCGCGAACACCGGGGAGCTGTTTTTT
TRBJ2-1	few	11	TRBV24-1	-	CATMAYNEQFF	TGTGCCACCATGGCCTACAATGAGCAGTTCTTC
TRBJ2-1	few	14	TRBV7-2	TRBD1	CASRESDRGNEQFF	TGTGCCAGCAGGGAATCGGACAGGGGAAATGAGCAGTTCTTC
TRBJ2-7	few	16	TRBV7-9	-	CASSLAGGGTSYEQYF	TGTGCCAGCAGCTTAGCCGGTGGGGGAACCTCCTACGAGCAGTACTTC
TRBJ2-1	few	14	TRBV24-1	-	CATGRGTSYNEQFF	TGCGCCACTGGGAGGGGGACCTCCTACAATGAGCAGTTCTTC
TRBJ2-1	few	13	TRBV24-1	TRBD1	CATQGAPSNEQFF	TGTGCCACCCAGGGGGCGCCTTCCAATGAGCAGTTCTTC
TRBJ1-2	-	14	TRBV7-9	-	CASSLAVRRDGYTF	TGTGCCAGCAGCTTAGCGGTCCGGAGAGATGGCTACACCTTC
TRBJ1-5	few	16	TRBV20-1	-	CSARKRAANSNQPQHF	TGCAGTGCTAGGAAGAGAGCCGCGAATAGCAATCAGCCCCAGCATTTT
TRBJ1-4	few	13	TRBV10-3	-	CAISGSLNEKLFF	TGTGCCATTTCCGGGTCCCTTAATGAAAAACTGTTTTTT
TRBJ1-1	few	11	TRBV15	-	CAAGKNTEAFF	TGTGCCGCCGGGAAGAACACTGAAGCTTTCTTT
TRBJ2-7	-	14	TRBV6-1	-	CASSESDSSYEQYF	TGTGCCAGCAGTGAGTCAGATAGCTCCTACGAGCAGTACTTC
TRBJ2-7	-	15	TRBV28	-	CASSSGGGGRYEQYF	TGTGCCAGCAGCTCAGGGGGCGGGGGACGATACGAGCAGTACTTC
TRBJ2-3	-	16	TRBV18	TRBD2	CASSPLFLLASDTQYF	TGTGCCAGCTCACCATTGTTTTTACTAGCGTCAGATACGCAGTATTTT
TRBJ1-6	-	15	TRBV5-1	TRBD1	CASSQGGQNNSPLHF	TGCGCCAGCAGCCAGGGGGGACAGAATAATTCACCCCTCCACTTT
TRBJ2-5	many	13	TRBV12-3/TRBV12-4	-	CASRSGMGETQYF	TGTGCCAGCAGATCAGGGATGGGAGAGACCCAGTACTTC
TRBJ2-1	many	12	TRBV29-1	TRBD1	CSARTGYNEQFF	TGCAGCGCCAGGACAGGGTACAATGAGCAGTTCTTC
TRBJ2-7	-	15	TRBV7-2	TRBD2	CASSPSGGGTYEQYF	TGTGCCAGCAGCCCGAGCGGGGGAGGGACCTACGAGCAGTACTTC
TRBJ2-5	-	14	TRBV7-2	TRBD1	CASSSAGQGETQYF	TGTGCCAGCAGCTCCGCCGGACAGGGAGAGACCCAGTACTTC
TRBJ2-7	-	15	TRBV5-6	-	CASSLAASRRDTQYF	TGTGCCAGCAGCTTGGCTGCTAGTAGGAGGGATACCCAGTACTTC
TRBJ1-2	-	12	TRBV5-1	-	CASSGANYGYTF	TGTGCCAGTTCGGGTGCTAACTATGGCTACACCTTC
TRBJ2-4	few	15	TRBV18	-	CASSPEVGGGSIQYF	TGTGCCAGCTCACCAGAGGTCGGGGGTGGAAGCATTCAGTACTTC
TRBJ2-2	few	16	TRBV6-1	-	CASRSPTGGKSGELFF	TGTGCCAGCCGCTCTCCGACAGGAGGGAAGTCCGGGGAGCTGTTTTTT
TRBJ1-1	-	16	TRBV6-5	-	CASSYSGSRRNTEAFF	TGTGCCAGCAGTTACTCAGGGAGCAGGAGGAACACTGAAGCTTTCTTT
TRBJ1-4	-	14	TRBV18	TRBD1	CASSPGQEIEKLFF	TGTGCCAGCTCACCGGGACAGGAGATTGAAAAACTGTTTTTT
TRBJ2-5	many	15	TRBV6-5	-	CASSYWGRSQETQYF	TGTGCCAGCAGTTACTGGGGACGGAGCCAAGAGACCCAGTACTTC
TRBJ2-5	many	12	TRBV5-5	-	CASSPDSWTQYF	TGTGCCAGCAGCCCAGATTCATGGACCCAGTACTTC
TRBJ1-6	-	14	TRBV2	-	CASREQGSNSPLHF	TGTGCCAGCAGGGAACAGGGTTCTAATTCACCCCTCCACTTT
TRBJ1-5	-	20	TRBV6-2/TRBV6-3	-	CASSYGKMGSGKMSGQPQHF	TGTGCCAGCAGTTACGGGAAGATGGGTTCGGGGAAGATGAGCGGTCAGCCCCAGCATTTT